The 21 T cell receptor beta chains in this list originate from one sample, sequenced in a study of follicular helper T cells after annual influenza vaccination. As for time point: 2015-2016 season, pre-vaccination. The repertoire was sequenced with immunoSEQ multiplex PCR; TCRdb's copy has only in-frame clones and lacks some. This sample has about 880 clones, with approximately 80% found just once. Sequencing used CXCR5+ CD38+ circulating T follicular helper cells from blood, obtained on the day of influenza vaccination. Subset specified: circulating Tfh, non-naive CD4+CXCR5+PD-1+ (ICOS+CD38+ or ICOS-CD38-). These receptor sequences come from an adult who received the influenza vaccine.

The chain carries TRBV27 and TRBJ1-6, with 9 bases matching TRBD1. Germline trimming cut 3 bases from V and 10 bases from J; bases unmatched to any gene: 7. The CDR3 has 15 residues. Germline CDR1 MNHEY, CDR2 SMNVEV (reference sequence). The CDR3 is CASSFRDRVGSPLHF. Written as DNA, the CDR3 is TGTGCCAGCAGTTTCCGGGACAGGGTAGGGTCACCCCTCCACTTT.

This chain links TRBV9 with TRBJ2-3; no clear D. The CDR3 sequence is 13 residues long. Germline CDR1 reads SGDLS; CDR2 reads YYNGEE. Trimming took off 2 bases at V and 3 bases at J, with 7 bases between the two ends. CDR3 DNA sequence: TGTGCCAGCAGCGTGCATAGGACAGATACGCAGTATTTT. This encodes CASSVHRTDTQYF.

V gene TRBV5-1 combines with J gene TRBJ1-1; tentatively, D is TRBD1 (6 bases). Between the trimmed V and J ends, which lost 3 bases and 3 bases, there was a span of 18 bases. This CDR3 contains 16 residues. Germline loops: CDR1 SGHRS, CDR2 YFSETQ. The CDR3 here is CASSSIPGAGDTEAFF. For the CDR3, the DNA is TGCGCCAGCAGCTCCATCCCGGGGGCCGGCGACACTGAAGCTTTCTTT. Together with reference TRBV5-1 and TRBJ1-1, the CDR3 gives the full variable domain: KAGVTQTPRYLIKTRGQQVTLSCSPISGHRSVSWYQQTPGQGLQFLFEYFSETQRNKGNFPGRFSGRQFSNSRSEMNVSTLELGDSALYLCASSSIPGAGDTEAFFGQGTRLTVV.

In this sample, this clone turned up a few times. This chain links TRBV6-1 with TRBJ2-7, with D possibly being TRBD1 (6 bases). The CDR3 contains 14 residues. Trimming shortened V by 8 bases and J by 0 bases, and 14 bases separated the two germline ends. CDR1 and CDR2 (germline): MNHNS, SASEGT. The CDR3 protein is CASVLRDNSYEQYF. The CDR3 DNA sequence: TGTGCCAGCGTACTCCGGGACAACTCCTACGAGCAGTACTTC.

Only a few counts were recorded for this clone. The chain uses TRBV23-1 and TRBJ2-7; no reliable D call. TRBV23-1 is assigned to the ORF class and has an uncertain function. This CDR3 has 14 residues. Trimming removed 5 bases at V and 3 bases at J, with 14 bases between. The CDR3: CASSWWIRNYEQYF. DNA for the CDR3: TGCGCCAGCAGTTGGTGGATCCGTAACTACGAGCAGTACTTC.

The genes are TRBV19 and TRBJ2-3, with 10 bases aligning to TRBD2. The germline V gene has CDR1 LNHDA and CDR2 SQIVND (reference sequence). This CDR3 has 15 amino acids. V lost 4 bases and J lost 7; bases outside the gene matches: 8. The CDR3 nucleotides read TGTGCCAGTAGTAGAATAACTAGCGGGGCCTATACGCAGTATTTT. It encodes CASSRITSGAYTQYF.

V usage is TRBV11-2 and J usage is TRBJ2-2; a weak D match, TRBD2 (5 bases). The V gene lost 2 bases and the J gene lost 4 bases, with 14 bases spanning the gap. Germline V lookup: CDR1 SGHAT, CDR2 FQNNGV. The CDR3 runs 16 residues. The CDR3 DNA reads TGTGCCAGCAGCTTATCGGGGTCCGGTAGCACCGGGGAGCTGTTTTTT. Its translation is CASSLSGSGSTGELFF. The full variable domain, in which reference TRBV11-2 and TRBJ2-2 provide the parts outside the CDR3, is EAGVAQSPRYKIIEKRQSVAFWCNPISGHATLYWYQQILGQGPKLLIQFQNNGVVDDSQLPKDRFSAERLKGVDSTLKIQPAKLEDSAVYLCASSLSGSGSTGELFFGEGSRLTVL.

The chain combines TRBV18 with TRBJ1-1, with D unresolved. V was cut by 4 bases and J by 2 bases, with 11 bases left in between. Germline values: CDR1 KGHSH, CDR2 LQKENI. The CDR3 length is 14 residues. This chain's CDR3 is CASSQTTANTEAFF. The CDR3 DNA follows: TGTGCCAGCTCACAGACAACGGCTAACACTGAAGCTTTCTTT.

The chain's CDR3 is CASSSPVQGFYGYTF. For the CDR3, the DNA is TGTGCCAGCAGCTCTCCGGTACAAGGCTTCTATGGCTACACCTTC. This chain joins TRBV14 and TRBJ1-2; D is unclear. Germline CDR1 reads SGHDN; CDR2 reads FVKESK. This CDR3 has 15 amino acids. V shed 5 bases and J shed 4 bases, with 17 bases lying between them.

The chain links TRBV27 to TRBJ2-7; D possibly matches TRBD1 or TRBD2 (7 bases each). Germline V lookup: CDR1 MNHEY, CDR2 SMNVEV (reference sequence). This CDR3 spans 16 amino acids. Trimming stripped 3 bases from V and 2 bases from J, with 17 bases between. The CDR3 loop reads CASSLRGTDLTYEQYF. For the CDR3, the DNA is TGTGCCAGCAGTTTGCGGGGGACAGACTTAACCTACGAGCAGTACTTC.

The J gene is TRBJ1-5, the V gene TRBV6-1, with unresolved D. Germline loops: CDR1 MNHNS, CDR2 SASEGT. This CDR3 has 16 residues. V lost 1 base, J lost 4 bases, and 14 bases lay in between. CDR3 sequence (DNA): TGTGCCAGCAGTGAAGGGGTCAGCTCCACTAATCAGCCCCAGCATTTT. Translating gives CASSEGVSSTNQPQHF.

The rearrangement uses TRBV7-2 and TRBJ2-7, with D unresolved. The V gene's germline CDR1 is SGHTA and CDR2 FQGNSA. V gave up 5 bases and J gave up 0 bases, with 8 bases separating them. CDR3 length: 13 residues. The CDR3 here is CASSISRSYEQYF. Written as DNA, the CDR3 is TGTGCCAGCAGCATTTCTCGCTCCTACGAGCAGTACTTC.

This clone has more than one count but fewer than ten. The rearrangement joins TRBV6-5 to TRBJ2-7; possibly TRBD1 for D (6 bases). This CDR3 region has 14 residues. Germline loops: CDR1 MNHEY, CDR2 SVGAGI. Trimming pared 2 bases from V and 9 bases from J, leaving 17 bases between. Written as DNA, the CDR3 is TGTGCCAGCAGTTACCTGGCAGGGGCCTCGACGCAGTACTTC. It encodes CASSYLAGASTQYF.

The V call is TRBV5-6, the J call TRBJ2-2, with D possibly matching TRBD1 (6 bases). Between the trimmed V and J ends, which lost 2 bases and 1 base, there was a span of 9 bases. Germline values: CDR1 SGHDT, CDR2 YYEEEE. The CDR3 spans 15 residues. CDR3 in DNA: TGTGCCAGCAGCTTCGGGACACTGAACACCGGGGAGCTGTTTTTT. It codes for CASSFGTLNTGELFF.

V is TRBV10-3 and J is TRBJ2-1; 12 nucleotides match TRBD2. The junction had 5 bases not matched to a gene; V was cut back by 10 bases and J by 4 bases. This CDR3 is built from 14 residues. Germline CDR1 and CDR2: ENHRY and SYGVKD. The CDR3 nucleotides read TGTGCCACTCAGACTAGCGGGGGATACAATGAGCAGTTCTTC. Translation gives CATQTSGGYNEQFF.

The chain couples TRBV19 to TRBJ1-1; 7 nucleotides agree with TRBD1. Germline V gives CDR1 LNHDA, CDR2 SQIVND (reference sequence). The CDR3 is 13 residues long. With V trimmed by 6 bases and J by 8 bases, 9 bases remained unmatched. As DNA, the CDR3 is TGTGCCAGTAGCTTGACAGGGACCTTCGAAGCTTTCTTT. Encoded protein: CASSLTGTFEAFF. The full variable domain, with the rest looked up from reference TRBV19 and TRBJ1-1, is DGGITQSPKYLFRKEGQNVTLSCEQNLNHDAMYWYRQDPGQGLRLIYYSQIVNDFQKGDIAEGYSVSREKKESFPLTVTSAQKNPTAFYLCASSLTGTFEAFFGQGTRLTVV.

The V gene is TRBV29-1, the J gene TRBJ1-4, with TRBD1 matching over 7 bases. Trimming cost V 3 bases and J 4 bases; bases outside gene matches: 5. The CDR3 totals 14 residues. CDR1 is SQVTM, CDR2 ANQGSEA, per germline. The DNA of the CDR3 is TGCAGCGTTGATTTCGGACAGGATAATGAAAAACTGTTTTTT. Translation gives CSVDFGQDNEKLFF.

The chain recombines TRBV2 with TRBJ1-4; D gene ambiguous. This CDR3 spans 16 amino acids. V was shortened by 7 bases and J by 0 bases, with 15 bases between the two germline ends. CDR1 SNHLY and CDR2 FYNNEI come from the germline V gene. CDR3 DNA sequence: TGTGCCAGCACGCCGGGGAGGCCTGCAACTAATGAAAAACTGTTTTTT. Encoded protein: CASTPGRPATNEKLFF.

This chain links TRBV6-5 with TRBJ2-1, with D perhaps given as TRBD1 or TRBD2 (6 bases each). V was pared by 8 bases and J by 0 bases, with 11 bases between. CDR1 MNHEY and CDR2 SVGAGI come from the germline V gene. There are 14 residues in the CDR3. CDR3: CASRRGHSYNEQFF. The CDR3 nucleotides read TGTGCCAGCCGACGGGGGCACTCCTACAATGAGCAGTTCTTC.

To note about this clone: The sample has other DNA sequences that encode this CDR3 too. The gene calls are TRBV11-3 and TRBJ1-1; TRBD1 aligns across 7 bases. There are 12 residues in the CDR3. Germline trimming cut 5 bases from V and 6 bases from J; bases unmatched to any gene: 3. CDR1 and CDR2 (germline): SGHNT, YENEEA. The DNA for the CDR3 is TGTGCCAGCAGCCGGCAGGGGGCTGAAGCTTTCTTT. It specifies CASSRQGAEAFF.

CDR3 in DNA: TGTGCCAGCCTCGCACAAAGTCGGGCCAACGTCCTGACTTTC. It encodes CASLAQSRANVLTF. The rearrangement uses TRBV5-5 and TRBJ2-6; no definite D call. CDR1 is SGHKS and CDR2 is YYEKEE in the germline V gene (reference sequence). This CDR3 is built from 14 residues. Trimming left V 7 bases short and J 5 bases short, with 13 bases between.